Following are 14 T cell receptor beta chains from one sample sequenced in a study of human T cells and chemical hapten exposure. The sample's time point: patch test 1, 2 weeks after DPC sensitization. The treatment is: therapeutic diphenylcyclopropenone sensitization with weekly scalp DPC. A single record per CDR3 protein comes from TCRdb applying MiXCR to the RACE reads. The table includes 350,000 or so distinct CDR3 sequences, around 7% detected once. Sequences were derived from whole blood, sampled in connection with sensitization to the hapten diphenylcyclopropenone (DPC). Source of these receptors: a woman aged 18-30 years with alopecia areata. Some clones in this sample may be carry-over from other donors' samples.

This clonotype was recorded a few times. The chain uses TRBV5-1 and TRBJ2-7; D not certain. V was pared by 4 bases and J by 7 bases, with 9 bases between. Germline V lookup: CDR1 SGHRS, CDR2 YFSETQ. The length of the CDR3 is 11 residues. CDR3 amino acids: CASSLEREQYF. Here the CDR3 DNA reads TGCGCCAGCAGCCTCGAGAGAGAGCAGTACTTC.

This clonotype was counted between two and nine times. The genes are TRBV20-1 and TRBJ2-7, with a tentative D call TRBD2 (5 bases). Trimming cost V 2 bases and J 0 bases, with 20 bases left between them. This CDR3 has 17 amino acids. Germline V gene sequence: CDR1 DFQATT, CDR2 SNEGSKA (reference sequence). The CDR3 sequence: CSARKDWSGSGSYEQYF. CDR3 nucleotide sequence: TGCAGTGCTAGAAAGGACTGGTCGGGTTCAGGCTCCTACGAGCAGTACTTC.

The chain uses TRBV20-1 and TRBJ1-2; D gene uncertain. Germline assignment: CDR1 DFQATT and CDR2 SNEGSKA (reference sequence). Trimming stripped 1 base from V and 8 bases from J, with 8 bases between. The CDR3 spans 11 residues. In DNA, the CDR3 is TGCAGTGCTAGAGCCTCTCGGGGCTACACCTTC. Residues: CSARASRGYTF.

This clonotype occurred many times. The CDR3: CSAPGRGADTQYF. DNA of the CDR3: TGCAGCGCCCCTGGGCGGGGCGCAGATACGCAGTATTTT. This rearrangement joins TRBV29-1 to TRBJ2-3; D possibly corresponds to TRBD2 (6 bases). Trimming removed 7 bases at V and 4 bases at J, with 15 bases between. This CDR3 has 13 residues. Germline CDR1 is SQVTM and CDR2 is ANQGSEA.

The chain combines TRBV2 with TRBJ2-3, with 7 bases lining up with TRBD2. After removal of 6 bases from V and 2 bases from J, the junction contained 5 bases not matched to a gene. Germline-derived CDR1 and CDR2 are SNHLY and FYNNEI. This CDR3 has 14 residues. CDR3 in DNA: TGTGCCAGCAGGACCCGGGACTACACAGATACGCAGTATTTT. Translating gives CASRTRDYTDTQYF.

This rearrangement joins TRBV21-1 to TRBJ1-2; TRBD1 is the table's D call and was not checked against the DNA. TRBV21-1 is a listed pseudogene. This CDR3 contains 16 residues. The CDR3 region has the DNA TGTGCCAGCAGCAAAACATGTTCAGGGACAGAATATGGCTACACCTTC. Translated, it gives CASSKTCSGTEYGYTF.

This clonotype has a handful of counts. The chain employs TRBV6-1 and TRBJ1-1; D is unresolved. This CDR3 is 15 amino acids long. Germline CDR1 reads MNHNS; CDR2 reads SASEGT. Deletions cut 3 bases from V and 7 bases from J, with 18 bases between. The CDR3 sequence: CASSDSEWYGGEAFF. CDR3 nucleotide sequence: TGTGCCAGCAGTGACTCCGAGTGGTATGGTGGTGAAGCTTTCTTT.

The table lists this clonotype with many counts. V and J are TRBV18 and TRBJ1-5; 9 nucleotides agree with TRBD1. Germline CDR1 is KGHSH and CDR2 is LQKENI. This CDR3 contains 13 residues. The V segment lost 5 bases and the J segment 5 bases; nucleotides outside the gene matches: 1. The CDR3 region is CASSGDRDQPQHF. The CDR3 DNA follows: TGTGCCAGCTCAGGGGACAGGGATCAGCCCCAGCATTTT.

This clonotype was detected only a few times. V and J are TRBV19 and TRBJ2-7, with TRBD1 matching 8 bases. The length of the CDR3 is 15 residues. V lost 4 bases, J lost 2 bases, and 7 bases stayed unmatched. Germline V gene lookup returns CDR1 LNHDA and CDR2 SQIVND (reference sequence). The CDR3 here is CASSTTGVSAYEQYF. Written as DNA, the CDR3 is TGTGCCAGTAGTACGACAGGGGTCTCGGCCTACGAGCAGTACTTC.

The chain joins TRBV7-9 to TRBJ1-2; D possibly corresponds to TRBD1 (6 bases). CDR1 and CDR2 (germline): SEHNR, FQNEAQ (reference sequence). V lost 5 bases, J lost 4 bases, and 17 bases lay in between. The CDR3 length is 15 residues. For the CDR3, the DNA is TGTGCCAGCAGCCTGGACAGCTACCTTCCCTATGGCTACACCTTC. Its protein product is CASSLDSYLPYGYTF.

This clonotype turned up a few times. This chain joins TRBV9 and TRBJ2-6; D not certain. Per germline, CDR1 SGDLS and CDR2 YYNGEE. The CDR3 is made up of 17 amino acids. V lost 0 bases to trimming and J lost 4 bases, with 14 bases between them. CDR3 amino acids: CASSVEVPGAGANVLTF. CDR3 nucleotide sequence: TGTGCCAGCAGCGTAGAAGTTCCGGGTGCCGGGGCCAACGTCCTGACTTTC. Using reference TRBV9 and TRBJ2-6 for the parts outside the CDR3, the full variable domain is DSGVTQTPKHLITATGQRVTLRCSPRSGDLSVYWYQQSLDQGLQFLIQYYNGEERAKGNILERFSAQQFPDLHSELNLSSLELGDSALYFCASSVEVPGAGANVLTFGAGSRLTVL.

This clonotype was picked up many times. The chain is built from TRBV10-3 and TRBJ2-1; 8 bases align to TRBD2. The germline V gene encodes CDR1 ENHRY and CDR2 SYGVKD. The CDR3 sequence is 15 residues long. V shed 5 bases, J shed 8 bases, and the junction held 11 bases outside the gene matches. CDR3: CAISTLRGGLDEQFF. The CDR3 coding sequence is TGTGCCATCAGTACCTTACGGGGGGGCCTGGATGAGCAGTTCTTC.

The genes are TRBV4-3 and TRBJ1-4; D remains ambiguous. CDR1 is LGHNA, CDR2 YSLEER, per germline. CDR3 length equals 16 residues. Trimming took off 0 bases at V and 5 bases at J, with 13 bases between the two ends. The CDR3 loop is CASSQDFFATNEKLFF. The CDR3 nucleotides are TGCGCCAGCAGCCAAGATTTTTTCGCCACAAATGAAAAACTGTTTTTT.

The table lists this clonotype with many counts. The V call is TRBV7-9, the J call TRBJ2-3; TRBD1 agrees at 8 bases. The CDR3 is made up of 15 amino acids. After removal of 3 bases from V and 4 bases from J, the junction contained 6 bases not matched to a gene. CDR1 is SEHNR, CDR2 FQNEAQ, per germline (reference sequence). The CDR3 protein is CASSFVAGGADTQYF. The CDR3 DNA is TGTGCCAGCAGCTTTGTCGCAGGGGGCGCAGATACGCAGTATTTT.